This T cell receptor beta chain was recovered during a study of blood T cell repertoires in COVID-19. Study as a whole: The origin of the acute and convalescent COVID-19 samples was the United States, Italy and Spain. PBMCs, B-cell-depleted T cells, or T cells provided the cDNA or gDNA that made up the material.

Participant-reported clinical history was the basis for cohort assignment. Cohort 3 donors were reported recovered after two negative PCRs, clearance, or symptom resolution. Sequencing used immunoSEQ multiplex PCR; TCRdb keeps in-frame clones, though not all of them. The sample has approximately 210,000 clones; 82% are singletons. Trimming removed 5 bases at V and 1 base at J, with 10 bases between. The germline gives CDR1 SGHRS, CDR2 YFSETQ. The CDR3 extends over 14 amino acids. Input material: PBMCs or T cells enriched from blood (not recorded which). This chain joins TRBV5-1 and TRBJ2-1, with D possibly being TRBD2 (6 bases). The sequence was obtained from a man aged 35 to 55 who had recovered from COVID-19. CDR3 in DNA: TGCGCCAGCAGTCCCGGGACTTCCTACAATGAGCAGTTCTTC. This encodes CASSPGTSYNEQFF.